This T cell receptor beta chain was recovered during a study of identical twins. The CDR3 has 13 residues. Germline loops: CDR1 MGHRA, CDR2 YSYEKL. The ends were cut back, 2 bases at V and 12 bases at J, with 14 bases in the middle. TCRdb recomputed calls from the 5' RACE reads with MiXCR, one row per CDR3 protein. The repertoire consists of about 530,000 distinct CDR3 sequences, with approximately 20% occurring once and the leading ten covering approximately 0.48%. In addition, the sample was reused for a study of yellow fever vaccine responses in identical twins.

Sequencing was carried out using CD4+ T cells sorted from blood. The sequence came from a woman aged 18-30 years in good health. The J gene is TRBJ2-1, the V gene TRBV4-1; D may be TRBD2 (6 bases). CDR3 DNA: TGCGCCAGCAGCCAAACTATAGCCGGGGGGCAGTTCTTC. Protein product: CASSQTIAGGQFF.